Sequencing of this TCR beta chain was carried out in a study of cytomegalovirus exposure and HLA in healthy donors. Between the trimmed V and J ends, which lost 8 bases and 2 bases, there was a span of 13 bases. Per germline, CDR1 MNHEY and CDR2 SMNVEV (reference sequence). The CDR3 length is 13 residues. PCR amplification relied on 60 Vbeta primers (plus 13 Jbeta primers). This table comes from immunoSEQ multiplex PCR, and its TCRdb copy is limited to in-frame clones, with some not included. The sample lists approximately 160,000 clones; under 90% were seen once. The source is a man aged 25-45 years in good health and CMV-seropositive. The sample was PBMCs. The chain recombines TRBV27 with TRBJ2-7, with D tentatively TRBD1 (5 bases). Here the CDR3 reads CASSNQGPYEQYF. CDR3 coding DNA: TGTGCCAGCTCGAACCAGGGCCCCTACGAGCAGTACTTC.